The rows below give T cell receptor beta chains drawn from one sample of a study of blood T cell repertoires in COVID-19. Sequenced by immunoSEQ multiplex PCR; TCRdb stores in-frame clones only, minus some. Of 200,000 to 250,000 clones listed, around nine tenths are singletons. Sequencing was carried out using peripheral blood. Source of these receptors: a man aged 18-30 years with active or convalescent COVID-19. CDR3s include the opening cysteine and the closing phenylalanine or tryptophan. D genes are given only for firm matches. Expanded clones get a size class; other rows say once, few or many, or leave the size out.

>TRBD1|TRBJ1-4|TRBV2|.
CASRETGSNEKLFF
TGTGCCAGCAGGGAGACAGGGTCGAATGAAAAACTGTTTTTT
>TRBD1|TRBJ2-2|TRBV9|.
CASSLGQGTGELFF
TGTGCCAGCAGCCTTGGACAGGGGACCGGGGAGCTGTTTTTT
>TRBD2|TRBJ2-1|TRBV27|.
CASSLQGGFNEQFF
TGTGCCAGCAGTTTACAGGGAGGGTTTAATGAGCAGTTCTTC
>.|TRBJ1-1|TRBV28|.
CASSLSLQDTEAFF
TGTGCCAGCAGTTTATCTCTCCAGGACACTGAAGCTTTCTTT
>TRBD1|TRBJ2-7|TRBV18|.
CASSRETGAVYEQYF
TGTGCCAGCTCACGGGAGACAGGGGCTGTCTACGAGCAGTACTTC
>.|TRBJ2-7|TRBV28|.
CASSTGGYEQYF
TGTGCCAGCAGTACCGGGGGATACGAGCAGTACTTC
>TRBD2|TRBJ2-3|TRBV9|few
CASSQSGRTDTQYF
TGTGCCAGCAGCCAAAGCGGGAGGACAGATACGCAGTATTTT
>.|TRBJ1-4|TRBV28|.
CASSLLATQGGREKLFF
TGTGCCAGCAGTTTACTCGCGACACAGGGAGGGAGAGAAAAACTGTTTTTT
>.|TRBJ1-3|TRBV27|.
CASSFNSRSGNTIYF
TGTGCCAGCAGTTTTAACAGCCGTTCTGGAAACACCATATATTTT
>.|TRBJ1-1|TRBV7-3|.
CASSLTGQGTEAFF
TGTGCCAGCAGCTTAACGGGCCAGGGGACTGAAGCTTTCTTT
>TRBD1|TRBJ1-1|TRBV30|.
CAWSFGTGAPDTEAFF
TGTGCCTGGAGTTTCGGGACAGGGGCTCCCGACACTGAAGCTTTCTTT
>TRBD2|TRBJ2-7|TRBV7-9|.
CASSLESGLAGAYEQYF
TGTGCCAGCAGCTTAGAGTCGGGTCTAGCGGGAGCGTACGAGCAGTACTTC
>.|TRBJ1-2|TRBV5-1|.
CASSWAVDTNYGYTF
TGCGCCAGCAGCTGGGCTGTGGACACGAACTATGGCTACACCTTC
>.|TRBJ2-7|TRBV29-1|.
CSVARDFNYEQYF
TGCAGCGTGGCCCGGGACTTCAACTACGAGCAGTACTTC
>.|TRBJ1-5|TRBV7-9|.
CASQGVNQPQHF
TGTGCCAGCCAAGGGGTGAATCAGCCCCAGCATTTT